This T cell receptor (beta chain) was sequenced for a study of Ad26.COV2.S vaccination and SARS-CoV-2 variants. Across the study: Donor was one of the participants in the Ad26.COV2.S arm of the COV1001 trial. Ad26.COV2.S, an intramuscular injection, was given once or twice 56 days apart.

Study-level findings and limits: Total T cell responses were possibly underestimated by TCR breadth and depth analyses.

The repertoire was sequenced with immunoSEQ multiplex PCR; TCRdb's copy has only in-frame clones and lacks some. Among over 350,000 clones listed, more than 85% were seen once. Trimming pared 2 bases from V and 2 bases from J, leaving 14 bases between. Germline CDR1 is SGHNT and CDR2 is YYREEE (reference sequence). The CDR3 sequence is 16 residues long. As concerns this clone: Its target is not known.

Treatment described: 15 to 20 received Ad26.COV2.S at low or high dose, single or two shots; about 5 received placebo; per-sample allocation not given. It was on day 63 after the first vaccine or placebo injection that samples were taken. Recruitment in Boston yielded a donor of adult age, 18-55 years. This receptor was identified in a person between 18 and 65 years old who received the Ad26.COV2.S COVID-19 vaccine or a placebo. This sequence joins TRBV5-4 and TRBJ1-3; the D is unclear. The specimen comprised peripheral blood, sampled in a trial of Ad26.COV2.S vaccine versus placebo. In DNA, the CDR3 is TGTGCCAGCAGCTTAGAGAGGCCGACACCTGGAAACACCATATATTTT. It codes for CASSLERPTPGNTIYF.